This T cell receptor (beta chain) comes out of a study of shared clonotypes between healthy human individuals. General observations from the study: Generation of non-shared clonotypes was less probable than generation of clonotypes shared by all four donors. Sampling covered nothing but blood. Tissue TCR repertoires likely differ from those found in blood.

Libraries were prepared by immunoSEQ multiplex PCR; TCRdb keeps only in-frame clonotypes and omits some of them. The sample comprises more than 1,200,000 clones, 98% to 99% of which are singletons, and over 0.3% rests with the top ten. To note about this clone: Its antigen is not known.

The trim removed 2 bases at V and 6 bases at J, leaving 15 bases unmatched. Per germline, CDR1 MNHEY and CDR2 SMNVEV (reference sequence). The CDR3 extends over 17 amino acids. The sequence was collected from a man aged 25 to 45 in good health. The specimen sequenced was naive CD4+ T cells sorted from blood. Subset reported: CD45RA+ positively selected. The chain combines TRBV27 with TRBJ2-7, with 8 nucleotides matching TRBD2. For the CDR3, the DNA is TGTGCCAGCAGTTTAGCCCCCCCCGGACTAGCTACCATCGAGCAGTACTTC. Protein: CASSLAPPGLATIEQYF.